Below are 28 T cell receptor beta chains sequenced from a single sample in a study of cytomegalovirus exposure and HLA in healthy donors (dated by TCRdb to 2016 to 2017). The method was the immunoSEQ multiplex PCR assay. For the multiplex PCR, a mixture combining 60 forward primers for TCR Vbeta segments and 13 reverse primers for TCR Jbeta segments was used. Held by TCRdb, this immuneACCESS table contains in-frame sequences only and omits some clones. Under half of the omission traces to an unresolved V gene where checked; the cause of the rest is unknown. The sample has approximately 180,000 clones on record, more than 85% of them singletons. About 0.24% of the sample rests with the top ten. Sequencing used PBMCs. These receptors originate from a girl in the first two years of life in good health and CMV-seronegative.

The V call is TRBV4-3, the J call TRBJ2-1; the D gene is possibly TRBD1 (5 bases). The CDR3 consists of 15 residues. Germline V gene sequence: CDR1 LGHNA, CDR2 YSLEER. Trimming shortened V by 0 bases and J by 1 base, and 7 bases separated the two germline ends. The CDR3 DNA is TGCGCCAGCAGCCAAGACAAGGGGTCCTACAATGAGCAGTTCTTC. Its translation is CASSQDKGSYNEQFF.

This CDR3 reads CASRQGVGYTF. The CDR3 nucleotides are TGTGCCAGCAGGCAGGGGGTAGGCTACACCTTC. This chain connects TRBV27 to TRBJ1-2; 7 bases are shared with TRBD1. Germline values: CDR1 MNHEY, CDR2 SMNVEV (reference sequence). Losses at the gene ends were 6 bases for V and 8 bases for J; bases not matched to a gene: 3. CDR3 length equals 11 residues.

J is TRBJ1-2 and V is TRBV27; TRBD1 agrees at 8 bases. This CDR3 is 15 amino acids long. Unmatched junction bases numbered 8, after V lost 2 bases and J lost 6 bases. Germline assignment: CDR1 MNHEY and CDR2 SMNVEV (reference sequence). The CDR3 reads CASSLGVGTGDGYTF. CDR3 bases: TGTGCCAGCAGTTTAGGGGTCGGGACAGGCGATGGCTACACCTTC.

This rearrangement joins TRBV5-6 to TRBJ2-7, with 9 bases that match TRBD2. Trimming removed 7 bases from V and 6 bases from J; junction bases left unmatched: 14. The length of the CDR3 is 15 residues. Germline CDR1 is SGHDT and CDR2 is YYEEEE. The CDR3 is CASGPRTSARSEQYF. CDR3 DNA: TGTGCCAGCGGTCCAAGGACTAGCGCTAGAAGCGAGCAGTACTTC.

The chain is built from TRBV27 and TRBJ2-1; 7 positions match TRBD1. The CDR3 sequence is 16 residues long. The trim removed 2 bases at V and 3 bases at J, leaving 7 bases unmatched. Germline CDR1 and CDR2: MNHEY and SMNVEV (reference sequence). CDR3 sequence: CASSLMTGINYNEQFF. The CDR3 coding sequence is TGTGCCAGCAGTTTAATGACAGGGATAAACTACAATGAGCAGTTCTTC.

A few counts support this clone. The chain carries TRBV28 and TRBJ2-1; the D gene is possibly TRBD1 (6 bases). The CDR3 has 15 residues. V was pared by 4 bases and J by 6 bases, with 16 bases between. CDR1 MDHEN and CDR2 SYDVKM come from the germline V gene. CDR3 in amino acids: CASSSQGKVVNEQFF. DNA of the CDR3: TGTGCCAGCAGTTCCCAGGGGAAAGTGGTCAATGAGCAGTTCTTC.

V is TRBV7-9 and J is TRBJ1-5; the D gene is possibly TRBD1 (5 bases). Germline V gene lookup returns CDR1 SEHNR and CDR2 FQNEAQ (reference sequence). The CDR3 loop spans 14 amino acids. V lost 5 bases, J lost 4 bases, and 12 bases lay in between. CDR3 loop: CASSQGLGNQPQHF. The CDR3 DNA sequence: TGTGCCAGCAGCCAGGGCTTGGGGAATCAGCCCCAGCATTTT.

The CDR3 protein is CASSPITVAGGHDTQYF. The DNA for the CDR3 is TGCGCCAGCAGCCCTATAACCGTAGCGGGGGGGCACGATACGCAGTATTTT. The V gene is TRBV4-1, the J gene TRBJ2-3; 11 bases are a match to TRBD2. Germline V lookup: CDR1 MGHRA, CDR2 YSYEKL. The CDR3 consists of 17 residues. With V trimmed by 4 bases and J by 6 bases, 12 bases remained unmatched.

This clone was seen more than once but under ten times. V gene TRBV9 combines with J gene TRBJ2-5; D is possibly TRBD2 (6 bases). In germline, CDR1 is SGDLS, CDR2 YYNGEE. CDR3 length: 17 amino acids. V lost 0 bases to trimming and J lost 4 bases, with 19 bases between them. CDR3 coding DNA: TGTGCCAGCAGCGTAGATAATGCGGGGTCAAGAGGAGAGACCCAGTACTTC. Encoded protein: CASSVDNAGSRGETQYF.

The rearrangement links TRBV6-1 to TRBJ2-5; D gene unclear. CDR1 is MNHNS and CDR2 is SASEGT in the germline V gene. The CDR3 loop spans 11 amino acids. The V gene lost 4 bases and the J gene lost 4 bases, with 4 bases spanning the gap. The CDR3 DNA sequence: TGTGCCAGCAGTGTCGGAGAGACCCAGTACTTC. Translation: CASSVGETQYF.

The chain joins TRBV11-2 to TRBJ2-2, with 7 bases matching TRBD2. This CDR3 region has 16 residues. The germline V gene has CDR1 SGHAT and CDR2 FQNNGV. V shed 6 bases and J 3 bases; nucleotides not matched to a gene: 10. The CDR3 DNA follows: TGTGCCAGCAGACTGGGAGGGACGGCGGACACCGGGGAGCTGTTTTTT. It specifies CASRLGGTADTGELFF. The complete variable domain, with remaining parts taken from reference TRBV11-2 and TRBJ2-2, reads EAGVAQSPRYKIIEKRQSVAFWCNPISGHATLYWYQQILGQGPKLLIQFQNNGVVDDSQLPKDRFSAERLKGVDSTLKIQPAKLEDSAVYLCASRLGGTADTGELFFGEGSRLTVL.

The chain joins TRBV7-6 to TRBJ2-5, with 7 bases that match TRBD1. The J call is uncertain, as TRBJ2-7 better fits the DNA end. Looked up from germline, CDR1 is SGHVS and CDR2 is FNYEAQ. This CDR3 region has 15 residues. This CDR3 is CASSLGSTGLYEQYF. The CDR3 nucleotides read TGTGCCAGCAGCTTGGGGTCGACAGGGCTCTACGAGCAGTACTTC.

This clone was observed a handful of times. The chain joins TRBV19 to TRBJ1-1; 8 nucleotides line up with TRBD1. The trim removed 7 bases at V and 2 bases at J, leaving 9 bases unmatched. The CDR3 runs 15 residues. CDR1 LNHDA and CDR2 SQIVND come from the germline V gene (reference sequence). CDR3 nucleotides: TGTGCCAGTACCGATCGGGACAGGAGAAACACTGAAGCTTTCTTT. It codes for CASTDRDRRNTEAFF.

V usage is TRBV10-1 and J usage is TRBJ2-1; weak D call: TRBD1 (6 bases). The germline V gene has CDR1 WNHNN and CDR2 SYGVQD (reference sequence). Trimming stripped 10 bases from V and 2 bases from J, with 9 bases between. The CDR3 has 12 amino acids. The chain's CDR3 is CAKGETYNEQFF. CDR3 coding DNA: TGCGCCAAGGGGGAAACCTACAATGAGCAGTTCTTC.

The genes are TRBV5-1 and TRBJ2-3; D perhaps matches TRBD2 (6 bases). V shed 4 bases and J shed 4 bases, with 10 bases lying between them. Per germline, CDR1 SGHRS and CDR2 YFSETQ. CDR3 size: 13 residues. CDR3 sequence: CASSLGSADTQYF. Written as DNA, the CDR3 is TGCGCCAGCAGCCTCGGGAGTGCAGATACGCAGTATTTT.

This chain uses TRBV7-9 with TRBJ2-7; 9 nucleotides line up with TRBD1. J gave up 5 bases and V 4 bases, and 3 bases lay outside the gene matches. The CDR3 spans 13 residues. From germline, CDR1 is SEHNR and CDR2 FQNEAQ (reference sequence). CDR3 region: CASSSGQGHEQYF. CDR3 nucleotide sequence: TGTGCCAGCAGCTCGGGACAGGGCCACGAGCAGTACTTC. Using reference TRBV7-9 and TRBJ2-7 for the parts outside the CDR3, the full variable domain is DTGVSQNPRHKITKRGQNVTFRCDPISEHNRLYWYRQTLGQGPEFLTYFQNEAQLEKSRLLSDRFSAERPKGSFSTLEIQRTEQGDSAMYLCASSSGQGHEQYFGPGTRLTVT.

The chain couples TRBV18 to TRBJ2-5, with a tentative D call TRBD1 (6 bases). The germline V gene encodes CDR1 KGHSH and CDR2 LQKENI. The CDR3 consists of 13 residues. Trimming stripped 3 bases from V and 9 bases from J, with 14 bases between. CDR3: CASSPPDRIAQYF. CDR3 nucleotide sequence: TGTGCCAGCTCACCCCCTGACAGGATAGCCCAGTACTTC.

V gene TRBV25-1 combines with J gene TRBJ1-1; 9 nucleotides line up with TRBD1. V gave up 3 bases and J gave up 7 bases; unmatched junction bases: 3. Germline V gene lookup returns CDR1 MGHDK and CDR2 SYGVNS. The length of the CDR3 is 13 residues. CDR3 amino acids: CASSDRTGVEAFF. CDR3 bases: TGTGCCAGCAGTGATAGGACAGGGGTTGAAGCTTTCTTT. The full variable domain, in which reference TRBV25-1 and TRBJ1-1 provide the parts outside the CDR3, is EADIYQTPRYLVIGTGKKITLECSQTMGHDKMYWYQQDPGMELHLIHYSYGVNSTEKGDLSSESTVSRIRTEHFPLTLESARPSHTSQYLCASSDRTGVEAFFGQGTRLTVV.

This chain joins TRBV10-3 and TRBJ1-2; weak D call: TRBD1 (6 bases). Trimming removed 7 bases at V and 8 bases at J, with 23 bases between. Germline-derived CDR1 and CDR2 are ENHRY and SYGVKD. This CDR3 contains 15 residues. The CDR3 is CAITDPGGAVAGYTF. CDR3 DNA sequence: TGTGCCATCACTGACCCGGGGGGCGCCGTTGCGGGCTACACCTTC.

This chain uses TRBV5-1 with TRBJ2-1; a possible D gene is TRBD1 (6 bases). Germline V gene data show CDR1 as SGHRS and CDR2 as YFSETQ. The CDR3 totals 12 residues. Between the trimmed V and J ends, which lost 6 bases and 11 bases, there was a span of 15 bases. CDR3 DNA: TGCGCCAGCACCGGGACATTAGCGCAGCAGTTCTTC. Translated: CASTGTLAQQFF.

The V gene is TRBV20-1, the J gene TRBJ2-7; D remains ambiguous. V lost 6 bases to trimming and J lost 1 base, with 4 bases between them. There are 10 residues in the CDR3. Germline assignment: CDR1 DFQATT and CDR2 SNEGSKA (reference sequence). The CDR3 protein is CSAGSYEQYF. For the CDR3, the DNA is TGCAGTGCCGGGTCCTACGAGCAGTACTTC.

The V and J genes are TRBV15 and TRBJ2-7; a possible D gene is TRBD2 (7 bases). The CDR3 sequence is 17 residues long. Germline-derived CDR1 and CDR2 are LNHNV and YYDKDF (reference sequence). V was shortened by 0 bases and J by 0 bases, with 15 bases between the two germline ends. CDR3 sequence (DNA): TGTGCCACCAGCAGAGATCTTCCGGGGGGCGTCTCCTACGAGCAGTACTTC. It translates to CATSRDLPGGVSYEQYF.

The CDR3 DNA follows: TGTGCCAGCAGCTGGGACAGAGCCTACGAGCAGTACTTC. Its translation is CASSWDRAYEQYF. The V call is TRBV2, the J call TRBJ2-7; 7 bases line up with TRBD1. J gave up 2 bases and V 6 bases, and 4 bases lay outside the gene matches. The CDR3 extends over 13 amino acids. Germline-derived CDR1 and CDR2 are SNHLY and FYNNEI.

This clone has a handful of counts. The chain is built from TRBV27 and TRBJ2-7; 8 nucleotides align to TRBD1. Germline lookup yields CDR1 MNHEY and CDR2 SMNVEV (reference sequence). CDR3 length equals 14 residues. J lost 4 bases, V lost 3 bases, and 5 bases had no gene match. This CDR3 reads CASSLHRGIYEQYF. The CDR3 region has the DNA TGTGCCAGCAGTTTGCACAGGGGGATTTACGAGCAGTACTTC.

The DNA of the CDR3 is TGTGCCAGCAGAGCCGGGACTAGCGGTCAGACCCAGTACTTC. This translates into CASRAGTSGQTQYF. The chain joins TRBV27 to TRBJ2-5; 11 nucleotides line up with TRBD2. Germline V CDR1 and CDR2: MNHEY, SMNVEV (reference sequence). Unmatched junction bases numbered 6, after V lost 6 bases and J lost 6 bases. The CDR3 extends over 14 amino acids.

The CDR3 DNA is TGTGCCAGCAGGGGGAGCAGGGGCGGTGAAAAACTGTTTTTT. Translation: CASRGSRGGEKLFF. This chain links TRBV6-1 with TRBJ1-4; the D gene is possibly TRBD1 (6 bases). Germline-derived CDR1 and CDR2 are MNHNS and SASEGT. V lost 6 bases and J 7 bases, leaving 15 bases between the germline ends. CDR3 size: 14 residues.

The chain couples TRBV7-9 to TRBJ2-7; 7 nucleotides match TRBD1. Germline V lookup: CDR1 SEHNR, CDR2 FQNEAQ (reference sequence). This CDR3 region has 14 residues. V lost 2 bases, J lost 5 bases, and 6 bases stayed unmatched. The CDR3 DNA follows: TGTGCCAGCAGCTTAAAGGGGGCGCAGGACGAGCAGTACTTC. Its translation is CASSLKGAQDEQYF.

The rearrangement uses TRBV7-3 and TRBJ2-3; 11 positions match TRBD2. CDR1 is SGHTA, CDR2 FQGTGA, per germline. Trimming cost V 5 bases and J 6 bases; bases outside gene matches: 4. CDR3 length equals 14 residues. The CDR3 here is CASSLSGGEDTQYF. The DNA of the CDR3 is TGTGCCAGCAGCCTTAGCGGGGGGGAGGATACGCAGTATTTT.